This paragraph reports one T cell receptor beta chain. Antigen unknown. The data were obtained in a study of cytomegalovirus exposure and HLA in healthy donors. The germline CDR1 and CDR2 sequences are MNHEY and SMNVEV (reference sequence). J was trimmed by 6 bases and V by 4 bases; bases with no gene match: 8. This CDR3 region has 15 residues. The study, taken as a whole, reports: In an earlier analysis, productive rearrangement rates for most beta V segments clustered near 87% or 30%. A later analysis linked a missense DCLRE1C variant to TCR beta V- and J-gene trimming.

In the PCR, 60 Vbeta and 13 Jbeta primers were used. The data were produced by immunoSEQ multiplex PCR, yet TCRdb's version contains in-frame clones alone and is incomplete. The sample holds more than 75,000 clones, just under 80% seen once. The origin of this receptor is a woman aged 35 to 49 in good health and CMV-seronegative. The chain joins TRBV27 to TRBJ2-1, with 8 positions matching TRBD1. Source material: PBMCs. The CDR3, as DNA: TGTGCCAGCAGTTCTGCGGACAGGGCGGGCAATGAGCAGTTCTTC. Translation gives CASSSADRAGNEQFF.